This passage covers 8 T cell receptor beta chains from one sample sequenced in a study of blood T cell repertoires in COVID-19. TCRdb keeps only in-frame clones here, not all; method: immunoSEQ multiplex PCR. The data hold 140,000 or so clones, with around 90% observed a single time. The sequenced sample was peripheral blood. The receptors shown here come from a man in his 60s with active or convalescent COVID-19.

The chain is built from TRBV19 and TRBJ1-2, with 9 bases matching TRBD1. The CDR3 spans 15 residues. The V gene end was trimmed by 5 bases and the J gene end by 2 bases; junction bases not matched to a gene: 6. Per the germline V gene, CDR1 is LNHDA and CDR2 is SQIVND (reference sequence). The CDR3 loop reads CASSAQGTGNYGYTF. In nucleotides, the CDR3 is TGTGCCAGTAGTGCTCAAGGGACAGGGAACTATGGCTACACCTTC.

The chain links TRBV5-1 to TRBJ2-2; no clear D. Trimming removed 0 bases from V and 0 bases from J, with 6 bases in between. Germline V CDR1 and CDR2: SGHRS, YFSETQ. This CDR3 is built from 15 residues. The DNA of the CDR3 is TGCGCCAGCAGCTTGGGAGGCTCGAACACCGGGGAGCTGTTTTTT. It specifies CASSLGGSNTGELFF.

The chain links TRBV30 to TRBJ2-7; D possibly corresponds to TRBD1 (5 bases). CDR3 length: 13 residues. Germline assignment: CDR1 GTSNPN and CDR2 SVGIG (reference sequence). V gave up 3 bases and J gave up 6 bases, with 15 bases separating them. This CDR3 is CAWRARVGFEQYF. CDR3 nucleotide sequence: TGTGCCTGGAGAGCCAGGGTGGGTTTCGAGCAGTACTTC.

The rearrangement links TRBV4-1 to TRBJ1-4; 7 bases are a match to TRBD1. V shed 0 bases, J shed 3 bases, and the junction held 19 bases outside the gene matches. The CDR3 totals 21 residues. Germline V gene sequence: CDR1 MGHRA, CDR2 YSYEKL. DNA of the CDR3: TGCGCCAGCAGCCAAGAACCGGTTGAGACAGGGCGCAAAGCGGCTAATGAAAAACTGTTTTTT. Translating it yields CASSQEPVETGRKAANEKLFF.

V is TRBV27 and J is TRBJ1-5; tentative D call: TRBD1 (6 bases). The CDR3 spans 16 residues. V was cut by 0 bases and J by 6 bases, with 15 bases left in between. Germline V gene sequence: CDR1 MNHEY, CDR2 SMNVEV (reference sequence). The CDR3 DNA reads TGTGCCAGCAGTTTATCGGGGTCGACAGGCGGTCAGCCCCAGCATTTT. Amino acid sequence: CASSLSGSTGGQPQHF.

This clone was seen a handful of times. V gene TRBV7-9 combines with J gene TRBJ1-5, with a weak D call TRBD1 (6 bases). CDR3 length: 13 residues. Germline CDR1 reads SEHNR; CDR2 reads FQNEAQ (reference sequence). Trimming removed 8 bases from V and 2 bases from J, with 10 bases in between. Written as DNA, the CDR3 is TGTGCCAGCGGCCGGACAGGCAATCAGCCCCAGCATTTT. This gives the protein CASGRTGNQPQHF. The variable domain in full, completed from reference TRBV7-9 and TRBJ1-5, reads DTGVSQNPRHKITKRGQNVTFRCDPISEHNRLYWYRQTLGQGPEFLTYFQNEAQLEKSRLLSDRFSAERPKGSFSTLEIQRTEQGDSAMYLCASGRTGNQPQHFGDGTRLSIL.

This chain connects TRBV25-1 to TRBJ2-6, with no clear D. Germline CDR1 and CDR2: MGHDK and SYGVNS. CDR3 length: 15 residues. V was clipped by 0 bases and J by 2 bases, with 5 bases between them. The CDR3 DNA reads as TGTGCCAGCAGTGAATACTCGGCTGGGGCCAACGTCCTGACTTTC. Translation: CASSEYSAGANVLTF.

The V call is TRBV18, the J call TRBJ2-1; a weak D match, TRBD1 (5 bases). Trimming took 5 bases from V and 4 from J, leaving 9 bases between them. Looked up from germline, CDR1 is KGHSH and CDR2 is LQKENI. The CDR3 is made up of 13 amino acids. CDR3 nucleotide sequence: TGTGCCAGCTCAGGGCAGGGATACAATGAGCAGTTCTTC. Its translation is CASSGQGYNEQFF.